This TCR beta chain was retrieved from a study of T cell repertoires in cytomegalovirus infection. About the research overall: Carrying CMV and the relevant HLA type showed in public TCR beta signatures.

TCRdb re-called the reads with MiXCR, one entry per CDR3 protein. The sample carries fewer than 300,000 distinct CDR3 sequences, about 23% recorded once. Findings and limits, study-wide: The study found HLA-C-restricted CMV-specific TCR beta clonotypes dominating the ex vivo response.

Worth noting for this clonotype: What it binds is not known.

The source material was PBMCs. The receptor was isolated from a human donor in good health (CMV status not recorded). Some clones in this sample may be carry-over from other donors' samples.

The CDR3 region has the DNA TGCAGTGCTATATCGGGCGACGAGACCCAGTACTTC. This translates into CSAISGDETQYF. This chain connects TRBV20-1 to TRBJ2-5, with D hard to call. The CDR3 length is 12 residues. Germline-derived CDR1 and CDR2 are DFQATT and SNEGSKA (reference sequence). V was cut by 4 bases and J by 5 bases, with 11 bases left in between.